Below, 2 T cell receptor beta chains from the same sample are listed, as sequenced in a study of CD4 T cells in relation to SARS-CoV-2 and coronaviruses. Before the COVID-19 pandemic, during about 2011-2019, CD4+ T cells were taken from unexposed donors. The cells were cultured for about ten days before CD4+ T cells were isolated. This table comes from immunoSEQ multiplex PCR, and its TCRdb copy is limited to in-frame clones, with some not included. The sample lists approximately 25,000 clones; around 70% were seen once. The antigens for these receptors are not known. What was sequenced was CD4+ T cells from PBMCs, cultured in vitro. These receptors were collected from a human donor in good health.

Here the CDR3 DNA reads TGTGCCAGCTCACCACGTTTAGAAAACACTGAAGCTTTCTTT. Translated, it gives CASSPRLENTEAFF. This sequence joins TRBV18 and TRBJ1-1; no clear D. V lost 1 base and J lost 2, with 8 bases in between. The CDR3 runs to 14 residues. Germline V gives CDR1 KGHSH, CDR2 LQKENI. Complete variable domain (other parts from reference TRBV18 and TRBJ1-1): NAGVMQNPRHLVRRRGQEARLRCSPMKGHSHVYWYRQLPEEGLKFMVYLQKENIIDESGMPKERFSAEFPKEGPSILRIQQVVRGDSAAYFCASSPRLENTEAFFGQGTRLTVV.

The rearrangement joins TRBV3-1 (or the pseudogene TRBV3-2) to TRBJ2-1, with 12 bases aligning to TRBD2. The V segment lost 3 bases and the J segment 7 bases; nucleotides outside the gene matches: 13. Germline V gene lookup returns CDR1 LGHDT and CDR2 YNNKEL (reference sequence). The CDR3 loop spans 18 amino acids. In DNA form, the CDR3 reads TGTGCCAGCAGCCAGCCCTCTAGCGGGAGGGCCAGAAGGAATGAGCAGTTCTTC. It specifies CASSQPSSGRARRNEQFF.